This TCR beta chain was documented in a study of T cells after yellow fever vaccination. Each CDR3 protein is one row after TCRdb ran MiXCR on the 5' RACE reads. The sample has some 390,000 distinct CDR3 sequences; more than 5.5% are singletons. This clonotype was obtained from a man aged 30 to 45 who received the YFV17D yellow fever vaccine. The material was PBMCs, obtained 5 days after the yellow fever booster vaccination.

CDR3 sequence reads: CASSFELAGVANTGELFF. DNA for the CDR3: TGTGCCAGCAGCTTCGAACTAGCGGGAGTCGCGAACACCGGGGAGCTGTTTTTT. The chain employs TRBV7-6 and TRBJ2-2, with TRBD2 matching 11 bases. CDR1 SGHVS and CDR2 FNYEAQ come from the germline V gene. The length of the CDR3 is 18 residues. V was pared by 3 bases and J by 0 bases, with 6 bases of the junction left unmatched. Complete variable domain (other parts from reference TRBV7-6 and TRBJ2-2): GAGVSQSPRYKVTKRGQDVALRCDPISGHVSLYWYRQALGQGPEFLTYFNYEAQQDKSGLPNDRFSAERPEGSISTLTIQRTEQRDSAMYRCASSFELAGVANTGELFFGEGSRLTVL.